These T cell receptor beta chains were read from a single sample in a study of metastatic and nonmetastatic thyroid tumors. From the PCR reads, TCRdb re-called clones with MiXCR. The repertoire holds some 60,000 clones, with more than 25% as singletons. The sequenced material came from blood. Every receptor here comes from a female donor with papillary thyroid cancer or a benign thyroid nodule (not recorded which). Some clones in this sample may be carry-over from other donors' samples. Both conserved end residues are part of each CDR3. A D gene is named only where the DNA matches it firmly.

CDR3aa | j_gene | d_gene | v_gene
CSARRSQGRRPQHF | TRBJ1-5 | - | TRBV20-1
CASSPRASYNEQFF | TRBJ2-1 | - | TRBV27
CAISRQVGQPQHF | TRBJ1-5 | - | TRBV27
CASSLVGTGFNNEQFF | TRBJ2-1 | TRBD1 | TRBV28
CASSLGTGAYEQYF | TRBJ2-7 | TRBD1 | TRBV28
CASSASAGGTYEQYF | TRBJ2-7 | TRBD2 | TRBV7-8
CASSLEGMNQPQHF | TRBJ1-5 | - | TRBV6-1
CAWSPWSSYNSPLHF | TRBJ1-6 | - | TRBV30
CASWEQGGNQPQHF | TRBJ1-5 | TRBD1 | TRBV6-1
CAISESKFGYTF | TRBJ1-2 | - | TRBV10-3
CASRGLDRGATEAFF | TRBJ1-1 | TRBD1 | TRBV6-1
CASRMDRPIYEQYF | TRBJ2-7 | - | TRBV28
CATSTGIMNTEAFF | TRBJ1-1 | - | TRBV12-3/TRBV12-4
CASSPTGESSTDTQYF | TRBJ2-3 | - | TRBV11-2
CSARDLGGTGELFF | TRBJ2-2 | - | TRBV20-1